These 29 T cell receptor beta chains originate from one sample sequenced in a study of CD4 T cells in relation to SARS-CoV-2 and coronaviruses. Unexposed donor CD4+ T cells date from about 2011-2019, before the COVID-19 pandemic. CD4+ T cells were isolated from the cells after nine to eleven days of culture. Profiled with immunoSEQ multiplex PCR; TCRdb holds only in-frame clones, not every one. The sample carries under 25,000 clones, about 77% recorded once. Antigens of these TCRs are unknown. The sequenced sample consisted of CD4+ T cells from PBMCs, cultured in vitro. Source of these receptors: a human donor in good health.

The gene calls are TRBV4-1 and TRBJ1-5, with TRBD1 matching over 9 bases. This CDR3 spans 16 amino acids. The trim removed 3 bases at V and 4 bases at J, leaving 7 bases unmatched. Germline V gene data show CDR1 as MGHRA and CDR2 as YSYEKL. The CDR3 DNA is TGCGCCAGCAGCCAGCGGACAGGGGTAGGTAATCAGCCCCAGCATTTT. This encodes CASSQRTGVGNQPQHF.

The chain is built from TRBV11-2 and TRBJ2-7; 15 positions agree with TRBD2. The CDR3 extends over 15 amino acids. V trimming: 6 bases; J trimming: 5 bases; junction bases outside the gene matches: 5. Germline CDR1 and CDR2: SGHAT and FQNNGV. The chain's CDR3 is CASRGGTSGRNEQYF. In nucleotides, the CDR3 is TGTGCCAGCAGGGGGGGGACTAGCGGGAGGAACGAGCAGTACTTC.

The chain carries TRBV12-3 or TRBV12-4 and TRBJ2-5; no definite D call. V lost 5 bases and J 5 bases, leaving 6 bases between the germline ends. The CDR3 covers 11 residues. The CDR3 coding sequence is TGTGCCAGCAGTCGCCGCGAGACCCAGTACTTC. Its translation is CASSRRETQYF.

V and J are TRBV6-4 and TRBJ1-2; weak D call: TRBD1 (5 bases). The V and J ends lost 1 base and 8 bases respectively, with 17 bases between them. The germline gives CDR1 MRHNA, CDR2 SNTAGT. The CDR3 runs to 15 residues. The CDR3 here is CASSDYPQGGYGYTF. For the CDR3, the DNA is TGTGCCAGCAGTGACTACCCCCAGGGTGGATACGGCTACACCTTC.

This chain links TRBV4-1 with TRBJ2-7; D is possibly TRBD1 or TRBD2 (5 bases each). The ends were cut back, 3 bases at V and 4 bases at J, with 16 bases in the middle. CDR3 size: 15 residues. Germline values: CDR1 MGHRA, CDR2 YSYEKL. The chain's CDR3 is CASSHPGPNSYEQYF. CDR3 bases: TGCGCCAGCAGCCATCCGGGACCGAATTCATACGAGCAGTACTTC.

This clone has just one count. V usage is TRBV7-9 and J usage is TRBJ2-7, with D perhaps given as TRBD1 or TRBD2 (5 bases each). V was trimmed by 6 bases and J by 0 bases, leaving 12 bases between them. The CDR3 runs to 14 residues. CDR1 is SEHNR, CDR2 FQNEAQ, per germline (reference sequence). CDR3 loop: CASSHGGRSYEQYF. DNA of the CDR3: TGTGCCAGCAGTCATGGGGGTCGCTCCTACGAGCAGTACTTC.

This clone appeared a single time. The chain recombines TRBV6-1 with TRBJ2-7, with D perhaps TRBD1 (5 bases). Deletions cut 1 base from V and 2 bases from J, with 12 bases between. The germline V gene has CDR1 MNHNS and CDR2 SASEGT. The CDR3 totals 15 residues. CDR3 in DNA: TGTGCCAGCAGTGAAGATTCGGCAGGGCCCTACGAGCAGTACTTC. Translating it yields CASSEDSAGPYEQYF.

The rearrangement links TRBV3-1 (or the pseudogene TRBV3-2) to TRBJ2-3, with TRBD1 matching over 7 bases. The length of the CDR3 is 15 residues. V shed 4 bases and J 2 bases; nucleotides not matched to a gene: 6. Germline-derived CDR1 and CDR2 are LGHDT and YNNKEL (reference sequence). The CDR3 is CASSRQRGLTDTQYF. CDR3 coding DNA: TGTGCCAGCAGCCGTCAAAGGGGGCTCACAGATACGCAGTATTTT.

Only a few counts were recorded for this clone. The chain combines TRBV5-4 with TRBJ1-5, with D maybe TRBD1 (6 bases). V was shortened by 3 bases and J by 3 bases, with 10 bases between the two germline ends. The CDR3 has 14 amino acids. Germline CDR1 and CDR2: SGHNT and YYREEE (reference sequence). This CDR3 is CASSSQGNNQPQHF. The CDR3 DNA is TGTGCCAGCAGCTCACAGGGCAACAATCAGCCCCAGCATTTT.

In its sample, this clone was seen a few times. The chain joins TRBV2 to TRBJ2-1; 12 bases match TRBD2. This CDR3 spans 21 amino acids. Trimming at V came to 2 bases and at J to 3 bases, leaving 17 bases not matched to a gene. Germline V gene sequence: CDR1 SNHLY, CDR2 FYNNEI. The CDR3 region is CASSEPNTGLAGWSDYNEQFF. CDR3 DNA: TGTGCCAGCAGTGAACCTAATACAGGACTAGCGGGATGGTCGGACTACAATGAGCAGTTCTTC.

This chain links TRBV7-2 with TRBJ2-1, with D perhaps TRBD1 or TRBD2 (6 bases each). Germline V lookup: CDR1 SGHTA, CDR2 FQGNSA. V lost 1 base and J 8 bases, leaving 15 bases between the germline ends. The CDR3 length is 15 residues. This CDR3 reads CASSLGGGGWYEQFF. In DNA, the CDR3 is TGTGCCAGCAGCTTAGGTGGAGGGGGTTGGTATGAGCAGTTCTTC. Full variable domain (rest looked up from reference TRBV7-2 and TRBJ2-1): GAGVSQSPSNKVTEKGKDVELRCDPISGHTALYWYRQSLGQGLEFLIYFQGNSAPDKSGLPSDRFSAERTGGSVSTLTIQRTQQEDSAVYLCASSLGGGGWYEQFFGPGTRLTVL.

The rearrangement links TRBV25-1 to TRBJ2-7, with 10 bases lining up with TRBD1. The V gene end was trimmed by 8 bases and the J gene end by 0 bases; junction bases not matched to a gene: 13. Germline V gene lookup returns CDR1 MGHDK and CDR2 SYGVNS. This CDR3 has 17 residues. The CDR3 nucleotides read TGTGCCAGCGGGGGGCCGCTGGGACAGGGGAGCTCCTACGAGCAGTACTTC. This encodes CASGGPLGQGSSYEQYF.

The rearrangement uses TRBV3-1 (or the pseudogene TRBV3-2) and TRBJ2-7; 8 nucleotides agree with TRBD2. The CDR3 has 14 residues. Germline V gene lookup returns CDR1 LGHDT and CDR2 YNNKEL (reference sequence). The junction had 6 bases not matched to a gene; V was cut back by 4 bases and J by 4 bases. The CDR3 sequence is CASSRRGGGYEQYF. CDR3 DNA sequence: TGTGCCAGCAGCCGACGGGGGGGAGGGTACGAGCAGTACTTC.

V usage is TRBV20-1 and J usage is TRBJ2-7; the D call may be TRBD1 or TRBD2 (5 bases each). CDR1 and CDR2 from the germline V gene are DFQATT and SNEGSKA (reference sequence). The CDR3 covers 11 residues. V shed 3 bases and J shed 3 bases, with 6 bases lying between them. DNA of the CDR3: TGCAGTGCTAGGGGGGACTACGAGCAGTACTTC. Its translation is CSARGDYEQYF.

The rearrangement joins TRBV5-1 to TRBJ2-5; unclear D gene. V was trimmed by 2 bases and J by 1 base, leaving 9 bases between them. CDR3 length equals 14 residues. Per the germline V gene, CDR1 is SGHRS and CDR2 is YFSETQ. The CDR3 DNA sequence: TGCGCCAGCAGCTTAGGGCAGCTCCAAGAGACCCAGTACTTC. Translating it yields CASSLGQLQETQYF.

To note about this clone: At one end, the junction sequence differs from germline, possibly due to a read error. This sequence joins TRBV9 and TRBJ1-5; no reliable D call. This CDR3 has 15 residues. The germline V gene encodes CDR1 SGDLS and CDR2 YYNGEE. The CDR3, as DNA: TGTGCCAGCAGCGTAGCCCCCGACGGCAAACAGCCCCAGCATTTT. Its translation is CASSVAPDGKQPQHF.

The chain carries TRBV28 and TRBJ2-5; D is ambiguous. This CDR3 spans 13 amino acids. Looked up from germline, CDR1 is MDHEN and CDR2 is SYDVKM. The germline V and J ends were trimmed by 3 bases and 5 bases, with 10 bases remaining between them. This CDR3 reads CASSFPSPETQYF. The DNA for the CDR3 is TGTGCCAGCAGTTTCCCGAGTCCGGAGACCCAGTACTTC.

In this sample, this clone turned up once. The chain combines TRBV5-1 with TRBJ2-1; D could derive from TRBD1 or TRBD2 (6 bases each). Germline CDR1 is SGHRS and CDR2 is YFSETQ. Trimming left V 4 bases short and J 9 bases short, with 14 bases between. The CDR3 loop spans 13 amino acids. The CDR3 is CASSPDGGGEQFF. The DNA for the CDR3 is TGCGCCAGCAGCCCGGACGGGGGCGGTGAGCAGTTCTTC.

This clone has a single count. CDR3 coding DNA: TGCGCCAGCAGCATCCGACCCAATCAGCCCCAGCATTTT. Translating it yields CASSIRPNQPQHF. This chain uses TRBV5-1 with TRBJ1-5; D unresolved. V shed 4 bases and J shed 3 bases, with 8 bases lying between them. The CDR3 contains 13 residues. Germline CDR1 SGHRS, CDR2 YFSETQ.

The V call is TRBV20-1, the J call TRBJ1-2; no clear D gene. Germline lookup yields CDR1 DFQATT and CDR2 SNEGSKA (reference sequence). V was shortened by 3 bases and J by 2 bases, with 7 bases between the two germline ends. The CDR3 is 12 amino acids. CDR3 protein: CSASPLNYGYTF. The CDR3 DNA sequence: TGCAGTGCTAGTCCCCTCAACTATGGCTACACCTTC.

The chain is built from TRBV4-2 and TRBJ2-1; a possible D gene is TRBD2 (5 bases). Germline assignment: CDR1 LGHNA and CDR2 YNFKEQ. There are 14 residues in the CDR3. Trimming cost V 4 bases and J 10 bases, with 17 bases left between them. The CDR3 DNA reads TGTGCCAGCAGCCCACCCCTAGGTTCGGGGGAGCAGTTCTTC. It codes for CASSPPLGSGEQFF.

The gene calls are TRBV30 and TRBJ1-6; D gene ambiguous. Germline V gives CDR1 GTSNPN, CDR2 SVGIG (reference sequence). CDR3 length equals 14 residues. V gave up 1 base and J gave up 6 bases, with 10 bases separating them. The CDR3 DNA reads TGTGCCTGGAGTGAGGACCCGGGTAATTCACCCCTCCACTTT. This gives the protein CAWSEDPGNSPLHF.

The chain recombines TRBV5-1 with TRBJ1-6, with D perhaps matching TRBD1 (5 bases). The CDR3 has 17 amino acids. Germline lookup yields CDR1 SGHRS and CDR2 YFSETQ. The V and J ends lost 0 bases and 7 bases respectively, with 17 bases between them. In nucleotides, the CDR3 is TGCGCCAGCAGCTTGGCCCCCCGCAGGGCAGGCAATTCACCCCTCCACTTT. Its protein is CASSLAPRRAGNSPLHF. Combining the CDR3 with reference TRBV5-1 and TRBJ1-6 gives the whole variable domain KAGVTQTPRYLIKTRGQQVTLSCSPISGHRSVSWYQQTPGQGLQFLFEYFSETQRNKGNFPGRFSGRQFSNSRSEMNVSTLELGDSALYLCASSLAPRRAGNSPLHFGNGTRLTVT.

The chain links TRBV6-2 or TRBV6-3 to TRBJ2-7; 11 positions match TRBD2. With 5 bases clipped from V and 3 bases from J, the junction kept 9 bases outside the gene matches. Germline-derived CDR1 and CDR2 are MNHEY and SVGEGT. This CDR3 region has 16 residues. CDR3 residues: CASSPAIAGGHYEQYF. The CDR3 DNA reads as TGTGCCAGCAGTCCGGCTATAGCGGGGGGGCACTACGAGCAGTACTTC.

This clone was counted a single time. This chain joins TRBV7-9 and TRBJ1-6; perhaps TRBD1 as D (6 bases). Trimming took 5 bases from V and 8 from J, leaving 16 bases between them. CDR3 length equals 15 residues. Per germline, CDR1 SEHNR and CDR2 FQNEAQ (reference sequence). The CDR3: CASSPIRGSDSPLHF. DNA for the CDR3: TGTGCCAGCAGCCCAATTAGGGGGTCTGATTCACCCCTCCACTTT. The whole variable domain, filled in from reference TRBV7-9 and TRBJ1-6, reads DTGVSQNPRHKITKRGQNVTFRCDPISEHNRLYWYRQTLGQGPEFLTYFQNEAQLEKSRLLSDRFSAERPKGSFSTLEIQRTEQGDSAMYLCASSPIRGSDSPLHFGNGTRLTVT.

The chain links TRBV5-5 to TRBJ1-5; no firm D call. This CDR3 spans 16 amino acids. Germline V lookup: CDR1 SGHKS, CDR2 YYEKEE (reference sequence). Trimming took 2 bases from V and 6 from J, leaving 18 bases between them. CDR3 coding DNA: TGTGCCAGCAGCTTTTTATTATCTACGGAGGGTCAGCCCCAGCATTTT. Residues: CASSFLLSTEGQPQHF.

This rearrangement joins TRBV6-6 to TRBJ2-4; the match to TRBD2 covers 9 bases. The germline V gene has CDR1 MNHNY and CDR2 SVGAGI (reference sequence). This CDR3 region has 20 residues. V lost 6 bases, J lost 0 bases, and 18 bases stayed unmatched. CDR3 loop: CASSPSYTGTSWLAKNIQYF. The CDR3 DNA is TGTGCCAGCAGCCCCTCTTATACCGGGACTAGCTGGCTAGCCAAAAACATTCAGTACTTC.

The gene calls are TRBV24-1 and TRBJ1-5; 10 nucleotides agree with TRBD1. CDR1 and CDR2 (germline): KGHDR, SFDVKD. V shed 6 bases and J 7 bases; nucleotides not matched to a gene: 8. The CDR3 length is 15 residues. DNA for the CDR3: TGTGCCACCAGTCGCGGGACAGGGGTCGGGCAGCCCCAGCATTTT. Translating it yields CATSRGTGVGQPQHF.

The chain recombines TRBV19 with TRBJ2-2; either TRBD1 or TRBD2 may fit D (5 bases each). Germline lookup yields CDR1 LNHDA and CDR2 SQIVND (reference sequence). CDR3 length: 14 residues. The V and J ends lost 8 bases and 3 bases respectively, with 13 bases between them. For the CDR3, the DNA is TGTGCCAGTTCAGGGTTGAGGGACACCGGGGAGCTGTTTTTT. It encodes CASSGLRDTGELFF. Filled out from reference TRBV19 and TRBJ2-2, the complete variable domain reads DGGITQSPKYLFRKEGQNVTLSCEQNLNHDAMYWYRQDPGQGLRLIYYSQIVNDFQKGDIAEGYSVSREKKESFPLTVTSAQKNPTAFYLCASSGLRDTGELFFGEGSRLTVL.